This TCR beta chain was sequenced during a study of blood T cell repertoires in COVID-19. About the research overall: Researchers got acute and convalescent COVID-19 samples from the United States, Italy and Spain. Nucleic acid was either cDNA or gDNA, and it came from T cells, B-cell-depleted T cells, or PBMCs.

Authors' data handling: How many nucleated cells were present was estimated from reference gene primer amplification. Measured with immunoSEQ multiplex PCR; TCRdb has only the in-frame clones, and not every one. The V and J calls and clone size are taken from that table; D and trimming were inferred from the DNA. This sample has about 180,000 clones; nearly 90% occur once, and the top ten carry 1.9%. With 6 bases removed from V and 4 bases from J, the gap between germline ends came to 7 bases. The CDR3 extends over 12 amino acids. The rearrangement joins TRBV12-3 or TRBV12-4 to TRBJ1-3, with unresolved D. The source is a man between 18 and 35 years old who had recovered from COVID-19. Sample: peripheral blood. CDR3 nucleotides: TGTGCCAGCAGCTTGGGCGGAAACACCATATATTTT. Translated, it gives CASSLGGNTIYF.